These T cell receptor beta chains were read from a single sample in a study of CD8 T cells in ankylosing spondylitis. TCRdb passed the 5' RACE reads through MiXCR, listing each CDR3 protein once. The sample carries a few hundred thousand distinct CDR3 sequences, approximately 20% recorded once. Sample: blood, either unsorted or a sorted T cell fraction (not recorded which). These receptors originate from a male donor with ankylosing spondylitis. CDR3s include the opening cysteine and the closing phenylalanine or tryptophan. A D gene is named only where the DNA matches it firmly. A clone size is listed for some rows: how often the clone was seen (once, few, many), or a class if it is expanded.

few	TRBV20-1	15	NA	TRBJ2-1	TGCAGTGCTAGAGATGAAACGATCACCTACAATGAGCAGTTCTTC	CSARDETITYNEQFF
once	TRBV5-1	13	NA	TRBJ2-7	TGCGCCAGCAGCCCGGGGGCCCTCTACGAGCAGTACTTC	CASSPGALYEQYF
NA	TRBV7-9	14	NA	TRBJ1-1	TGTGCCAGCAGCTTAGTGAACGTCCCTGAAGTGGCTTTCTTT	CASSLVNVPEVAFF
NA	TRBV5-5	13	TRBD1	TRBJ1-5	TGTGCCAGCAGCTGGGACAGTTTTCAGCCCCAGCATTTT	CASSWDSFQPQHF
NA	TRBV3-1	15	NA	TRBJ2-7	TGTGCCAGCAGCCAAGTGGTGGGGGCCCTCTACGAGCAGTACTTC	CASSQVVGALYEQYF
once	TRBV4-3	20	TRBD2	TRBJ2-3	TGCGCCAGCAGCCAATGGGGTCACCGGGACTACTATGGGGGCACAGATACGCAGTATTTT	CASSQWGHRDYYGGTDTQYF
few	TRBV11-2	11	NA	TRBJ2-7	TGTGCCAGCAGCTCGGACGCCGAGCAGTACTTC	CASSSDAEQYF
NA	TRBV7-9	15	TRBD1	TRBJ1-5	TGTGCCAGCAGCTTGGACAGGGACAGCAATCAGCCCCAGCATTTT	CASSLDRDSNQPQHF
few	TRBV3-1	14	TRBD1	TRBJ2-7	TGTGCCAGCAGCCACGGACAGGGTAACTACGAGCAGTACTTC	CASSHGQGNYEQYF
few	TRBV12-3/TRBV12-4	17	TRBD2	TRBJ2-1	TGTGCCAGCAGACCGAACCGCGGGGGAGCGACCTACAATGAGCAGTTCTTC	CASRPNRGGATYNEQFF
few	TRBV3-1	14	TRBD1	TRBJ1-2	TGTGCCAGCAGCCCGACAACAGGGGGATATGGCTACACCTTC	CASSPTTGGYGYTF
few	TRBV3-1	13	NA	TRBJ1-1	TGTGCCAGCAGCCCTCTCTTGAACACTGAAGCTTTCTTT	CASSPLLNTEAFF
NA	TRBV6-1	14	NA	TRBJ2-5	TGTGCCAGCCAGGACTGGGCGAGGGAAGAGACCCAGTACTTC	CASQDWAREETQYF
few	TRBV4-2	16	NA	TRBJ2-5	TGTGCCAGCAGCCAAGAGGCTAGGGGTTTCCTAGAGACCCAGTACTTC	CASSQEARGFLETQYF
NA	TRBV2	17	TRBD2	TRBJ2-1	TGTGCCAGCGAGGGAGTAGCGGGGCAACAGTACAACACTGAGCAGTTCTTC	CASEGVAGQQYNTEQFF
NA	TRBV7-2	17	NA	TRBJ2-5	TGTGCCAGCAGCTTAATAGGAGTGCTAAAGGTGTGGGAGACCCAGTACTTC	CASSLIGVLKVWETQYF
NA	TRBV4-3	15	NA	TRBJ2-7	TGCGCCAGCAGCCAAAAAAACAGGGTGATCGACGAGCAGTACTTC	CASSQKNRVIDEQYF
NA	TRBV12-3/TRBV12-4	12	NA	TRBJ2-3	TGTGCCAGCACGGAAGGCGGGGATACGCAGTATTTT	CASTEGGDTQYF
NA	TRBV27	14	TRBD1	TRBJ2-5	TGTGCCAGCAGTAAGGACAGGGGTGAAGAGACCCAGTACTTC	CASSKDRGEETQYF
many	TRBV12-3/TRBV12-4	14	NA	TRBJ2-5	TGTGCCAGCAGTTCGGGACAACGGTTAGAGACCCAGTACTTC	CASSSGQRLETQYF
few	TRBV6-5	15	NA	TRBJ2-5	TGTGCCAGCAGTTATCTGGGCTCGAACGAAGAGACCCAGTACTTC	CASSYLGSNEETQYF
NA	TRBV4-1	12	NA	TRBJ2-5	TGCGCCAGCAGCCAAGTACAAGGATGGCAGTACTTC	CASSQVQGWQYF
NA	TRBV25-1	17	NA	TRBJ2-3	TGTGCCAGCAGTGAATATGGGCCCGGACAGACCATGGATACGCAGTATTTT	CASSEYGPGQTMDTQYF
NA	TRBV5-1	15	TRBD1	TRBJ1-2	TGCGCCAGCAGCTTTGGACAGGGCCCCAAAGATGGCTACACCTTC	CASSFGQGPKDGYTF
many	TRBV3-1	15	NA	TRBJ2-5	TGTGCCAGCAGCCAAGATCTTGGGGCACAAGAGACCCAGTACTTC	CASSQDLGAQETQYF
NA	TRBV18	15	TRBD1	TRBJ2-1	TGTGCCAGCTCACCAAGAGGGCAGGGGGACAATGAGCAGTTCTTC	CASSPRGQGDNEQFF
NA	TRBV5-1	18	TRBD2	TRBJ2-5	TGCGCCAGCAGCTTGGGGGGGGGACCCCGATTAGACCAAGAGACCCAGTACTTC	CASSLGGGPRLDQETQYF
NA	TRBV7-8	15	TRBD2	TRBJ2-1	TGTGCCAGCAGCTTACGGCCTAGCGGGAACAATGAGCAGTTCTTC	CASSLRPSGNNEQFF
few	TRBV27	14	NA	TRBJ2-7	TGTGCCAGCAGTCCCGCAAGCGACTCCTACGAGCAGTACTTC	CASSPASDSYEQYF
few	TRBV4-1	15	NA	TRBJ2-7	TGCGCCAGCAGCCAACAGTATCGAGATCCCTACGAGCAGTACTTC	CASSQQYRDPYEQYF
few	TRBV12-5	13	NA	TRBJ1-5	TGTGCTAGTGCCCTGGACAGAAATCAGCCCCAGCATTTT	CASALDRNQPQHF
many	TRBV12-3/TRBV12-4	12	NA	TRBJ2-7	TGTGCCAGCAGTAACGACCGATACGAGCAGTACTTC	CASSNDRYEQYF
few	TRBV7-9	15	TRBD2	TRBJ2-1	TGTGCCAGCAATACAGGGACTAGCTCCTACAATGAGCAGTTCTTC	CASNTGTSSYNEQFF
few	TRBV15	13	NA	TRBJ1-2	TGTGCCACCAGCAGTGAACAGGGAGGCCCCTACACCTTC	CATSSEQGGPYTF
NA	TRBV6-1	15	TRBD2	TRBJ2-1	TGTGCCAGCAGTGAAGGGACTAGCGGATTCAATGAGCAGTTCTTC	CASSEGTSGFNEQFF
many	TRBV27	13	NA	TRBJ1-1	TGTGCCAGCAGTTTATTGTCAGGGTTTGGAGCTTTCTTT	CASSLLSGFGAFF
NA	TRBV18	14	NA	TRBJ1-2	TGTGCCAGCTCACCACTGGGCCAGGAGGCTGGCTACACCTTC	CASSPLGQEAGYTF
few	TRBV7-7	16	TRBD1	TRBJ2-1	TGTGCTAGCAGCCCCGGGGACAGGGAATCCTACAATGAGCAGTTCTTC	CASSPGDRESYNEQFF
few	TRBV4-1	15	NA	TRBJ1-1	TGCGCCAGCAGCCAAGATGTAGGAGGGTACACTGAAGCTTTCTTT	CASSQDVGGYTEAFF
NA	TRBV12-3/TRBV12-4	17	TRBD2	TRBJ2-1	TGTGCCAGCAGTTTGCCTAGCGGGGCCACCCCCTACAATGAGCAGTTCTTC	CASSLPSGATPYNEQFF
few	TRBV20-1	14	NA	TRBJ2-7	TGCAGTGCTAGGGGGCCGGAGAAAGACTACGAGCAGTACTTC	CSARGPEKDYEQYF
NA	TRBV27	17	TRBD2	TRBJ2-3	TGTGCCAGCAGTTTATCCCCAGCGGGATTTAGCACAGATACGCAGTATTTT	CASSLSPAGFSTDTQYF
few	TRBV11-2	14	NA	TRBJ2-5	TGTGCCAGCAGCCCGGAACAGGGTTTGGAGACCCAGTACTTC	CASSPEQGLETQYF
few	TRBV27	15	NA	TRBJ2-3	TGTGCCAGCAGTTTACTACAGGGATCAGCAGATACGCAGTATTTT	CASSLLQGSADTQYF
few	TRBV12-3/TRBV12-4	14	NA	TRBJ1-1	TGTGCCAGCAGTACCCCGGGACTGAACACTGAAGCTTTCTTT	CASSTPGLNTEAFF